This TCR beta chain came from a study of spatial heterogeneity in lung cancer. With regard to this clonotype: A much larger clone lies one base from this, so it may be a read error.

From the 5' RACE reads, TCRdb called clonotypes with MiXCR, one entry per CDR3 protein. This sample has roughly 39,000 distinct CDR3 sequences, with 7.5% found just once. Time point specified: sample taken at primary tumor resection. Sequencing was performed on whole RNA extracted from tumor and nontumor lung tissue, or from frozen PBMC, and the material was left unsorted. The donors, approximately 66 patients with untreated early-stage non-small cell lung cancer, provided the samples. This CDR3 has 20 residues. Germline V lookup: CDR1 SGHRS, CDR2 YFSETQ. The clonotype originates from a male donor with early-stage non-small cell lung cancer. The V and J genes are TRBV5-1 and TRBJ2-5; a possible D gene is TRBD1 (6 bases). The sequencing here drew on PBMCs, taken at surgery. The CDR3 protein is CASSLTTAAGLPGAQESQYF. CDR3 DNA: TGCGCCAGCAGCTTGACCACCGCGGCCGGGCTACCAGGGGCCCAAGAGTCCCAGTACTTC.